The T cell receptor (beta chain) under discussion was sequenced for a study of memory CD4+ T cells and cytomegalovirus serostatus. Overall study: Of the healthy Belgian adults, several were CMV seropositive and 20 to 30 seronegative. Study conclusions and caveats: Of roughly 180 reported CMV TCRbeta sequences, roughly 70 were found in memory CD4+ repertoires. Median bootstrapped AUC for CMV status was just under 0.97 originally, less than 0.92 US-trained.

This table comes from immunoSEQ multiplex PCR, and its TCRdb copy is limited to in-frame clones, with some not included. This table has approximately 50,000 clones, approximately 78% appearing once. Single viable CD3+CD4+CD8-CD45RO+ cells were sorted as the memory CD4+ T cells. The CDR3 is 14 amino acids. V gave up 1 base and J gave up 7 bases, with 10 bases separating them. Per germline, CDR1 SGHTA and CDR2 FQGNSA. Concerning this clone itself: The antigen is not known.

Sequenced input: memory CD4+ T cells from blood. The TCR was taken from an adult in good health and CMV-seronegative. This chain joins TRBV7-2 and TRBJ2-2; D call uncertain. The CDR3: CASSLGGANGELFF. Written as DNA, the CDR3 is TGTGCCAGCAGCTTAGGCGGAGCGAACGGGGAGCTGTTTTTT.